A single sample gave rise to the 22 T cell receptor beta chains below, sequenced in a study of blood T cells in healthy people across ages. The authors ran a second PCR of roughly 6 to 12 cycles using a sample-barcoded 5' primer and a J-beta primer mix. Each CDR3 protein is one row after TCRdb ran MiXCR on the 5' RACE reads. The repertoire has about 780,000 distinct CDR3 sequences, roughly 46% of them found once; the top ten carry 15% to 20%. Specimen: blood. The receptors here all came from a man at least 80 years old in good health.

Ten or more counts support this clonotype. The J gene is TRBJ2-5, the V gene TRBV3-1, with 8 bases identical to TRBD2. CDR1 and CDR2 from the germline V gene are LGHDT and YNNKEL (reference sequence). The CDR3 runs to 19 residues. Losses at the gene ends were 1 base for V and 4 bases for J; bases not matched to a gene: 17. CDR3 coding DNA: TGTGCCAGCAGCCAAGGCCGCGGGGGGACCAAACCGGGTCGAGAGACCCAGTACTTC. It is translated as CASSQGRGGTKPGRETQYF.

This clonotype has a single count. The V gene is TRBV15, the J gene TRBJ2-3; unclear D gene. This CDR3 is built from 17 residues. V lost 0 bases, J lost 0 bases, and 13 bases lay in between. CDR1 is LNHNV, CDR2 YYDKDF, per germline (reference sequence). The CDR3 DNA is TGTGCCACCAGCAGAGATAGGCGCGTACCTAGCACAGATACGCAGTATTTT. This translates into CATSRDRRVPSTDTQYF.

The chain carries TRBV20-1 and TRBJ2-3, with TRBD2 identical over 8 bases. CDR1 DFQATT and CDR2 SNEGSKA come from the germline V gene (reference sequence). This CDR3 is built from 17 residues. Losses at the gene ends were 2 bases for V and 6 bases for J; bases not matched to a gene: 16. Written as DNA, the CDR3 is TGCAGTGCTAGACTTCCAACTAGCGGACTCGTGGGGGATACGCAGTATTTT. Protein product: CSARLPTSGLVGDTQYF.

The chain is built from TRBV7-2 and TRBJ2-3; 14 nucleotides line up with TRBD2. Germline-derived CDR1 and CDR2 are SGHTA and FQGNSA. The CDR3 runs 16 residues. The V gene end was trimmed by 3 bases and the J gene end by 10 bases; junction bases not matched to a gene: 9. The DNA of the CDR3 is TGTGCCAGCAGCTTCACCGGGACTAGCGGGAGTGATGCGCAGTATTTT. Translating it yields CASSFTGTSGSDAQYF.

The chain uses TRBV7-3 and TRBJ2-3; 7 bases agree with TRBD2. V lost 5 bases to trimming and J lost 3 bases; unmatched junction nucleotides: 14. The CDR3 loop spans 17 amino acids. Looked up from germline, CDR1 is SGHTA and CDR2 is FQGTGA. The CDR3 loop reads CASSKRTAGIGTDTQYF. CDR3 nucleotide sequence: TGTGCCAGCAGCAAACGAACAGCGGGAATTGGTACAGATACGCAGTATTTT.

The CDR3 sequence: CASSPPPGLSPEFF. CDR3 coding DNA: TGTGCCAGCAGCCCCCCGCCAGGGCTTTCTCCAGAGTTCTTC. The rearrangement joins TRBV3-1 to TRBJ2-1; D is possibly TRBD1 (5 bases). Germline V gives CDR1 LGHDT, CDR2 YNNKEL (reference sequence). Trimming took off 4 bases at V and 14 bases at J, with 21 bases between the two ends. This CDR3 contains 14 residues.

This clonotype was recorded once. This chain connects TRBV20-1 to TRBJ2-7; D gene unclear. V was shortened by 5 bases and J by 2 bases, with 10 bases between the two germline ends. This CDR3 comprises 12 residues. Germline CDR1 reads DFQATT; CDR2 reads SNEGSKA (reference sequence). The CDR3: CSAPRRTYEQYF. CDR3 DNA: TGCAGTGCTCCCAGGAGAACCTACGAGCAGTACTTC.

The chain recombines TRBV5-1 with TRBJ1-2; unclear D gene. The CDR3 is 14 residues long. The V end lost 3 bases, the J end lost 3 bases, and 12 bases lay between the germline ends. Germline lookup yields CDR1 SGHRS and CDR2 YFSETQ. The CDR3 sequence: CASSSEGVHYGYTF. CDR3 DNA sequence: TGCGCCAGCAGCTCGGAGGGCGTTCACTATGGCTACACCTTC.

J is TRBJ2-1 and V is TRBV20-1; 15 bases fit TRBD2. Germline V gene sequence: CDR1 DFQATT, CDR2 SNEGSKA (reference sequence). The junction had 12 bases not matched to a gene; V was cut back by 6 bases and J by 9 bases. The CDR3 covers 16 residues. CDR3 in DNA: TGCAGTGCCGTCTCCGGGACTAGCGGGAGGTCGGGTGAGCAGTTCTTC. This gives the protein CSAVSGTSGRSGEQFF.

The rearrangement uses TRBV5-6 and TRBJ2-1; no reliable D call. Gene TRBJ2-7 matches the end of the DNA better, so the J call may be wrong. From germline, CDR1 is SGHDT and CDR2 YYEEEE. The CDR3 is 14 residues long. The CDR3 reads CASSFAGSYNEQYF. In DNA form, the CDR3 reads TGTGCCAGCAGCTTTGCTGGGTCCTACAATGAGCAGTACTTC.

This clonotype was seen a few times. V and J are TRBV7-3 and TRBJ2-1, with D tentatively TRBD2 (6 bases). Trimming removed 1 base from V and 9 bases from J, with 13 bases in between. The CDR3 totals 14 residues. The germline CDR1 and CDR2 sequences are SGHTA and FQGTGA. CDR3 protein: CASSLNTGESEQFF. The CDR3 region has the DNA TGTGCCAGCAGCTTAAATACGGGAGAAAGTGAGCAGTTCTTC.

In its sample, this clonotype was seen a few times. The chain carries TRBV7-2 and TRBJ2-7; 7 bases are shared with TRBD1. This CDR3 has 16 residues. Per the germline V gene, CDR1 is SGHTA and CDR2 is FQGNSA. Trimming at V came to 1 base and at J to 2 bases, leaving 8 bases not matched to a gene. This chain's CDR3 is CASSLVGQGVAYEQYF. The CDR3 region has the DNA TGTGCCAGCAGCTTAGTAGGTCAGGGGGTCGCCTACGAGCAGTACTTC.

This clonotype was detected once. As DNA, the CDR3 is TGTGCCAGCAGTTATCTAGAAGAGCAGTTCTTC. As protein: CASSYLEEQFF. V and J are TRBV6-5 and TRBJ2-1; D is uncertain. The V gene's germline CDR1 is MNHEY and CDR2 SVGAGI. V was cut by 3 bases and J by 10 bases, with 7 bases left in between. The CDR3 has 11 amino acids.

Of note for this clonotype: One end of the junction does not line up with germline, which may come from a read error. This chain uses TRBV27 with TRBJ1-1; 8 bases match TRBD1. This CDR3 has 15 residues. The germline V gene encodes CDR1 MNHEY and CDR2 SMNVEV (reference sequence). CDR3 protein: CASSRRTGSNTEAFF. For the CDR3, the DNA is TGTGCCAGCAGTCGACGGACAGGGTCGAACACCGAAGCTTTCTTT.

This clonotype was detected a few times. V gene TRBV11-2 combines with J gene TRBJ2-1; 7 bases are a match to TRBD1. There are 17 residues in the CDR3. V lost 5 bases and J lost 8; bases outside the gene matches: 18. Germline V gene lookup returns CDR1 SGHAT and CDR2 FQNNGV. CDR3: CASSTHRGQAKVDEQFF. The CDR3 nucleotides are TGTGCCAGCAGCACCCACCGCGGACAGGCCAAGGTCGATGAGCAGTTCTTC.

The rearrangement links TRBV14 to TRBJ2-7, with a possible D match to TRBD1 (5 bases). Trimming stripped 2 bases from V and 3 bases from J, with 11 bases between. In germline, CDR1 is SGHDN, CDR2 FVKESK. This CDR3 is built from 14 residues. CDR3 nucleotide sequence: TGTGCCAGCAGCCAATCATCCAGGGTCTACGAGCAGTACTTC. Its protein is CASSQSSRVYEQYF.

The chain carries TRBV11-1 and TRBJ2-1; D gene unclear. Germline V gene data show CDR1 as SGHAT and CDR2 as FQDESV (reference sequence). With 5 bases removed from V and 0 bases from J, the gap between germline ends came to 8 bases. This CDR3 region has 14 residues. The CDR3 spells CASSPRISYNEQFF. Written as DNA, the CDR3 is TGTGCCAGCAGCCCGAGGATCTCCTACAATGAGCAGTTCTTC.

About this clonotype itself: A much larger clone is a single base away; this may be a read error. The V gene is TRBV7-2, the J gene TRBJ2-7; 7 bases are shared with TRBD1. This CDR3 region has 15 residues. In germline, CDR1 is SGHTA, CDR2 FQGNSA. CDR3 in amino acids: CASSLTGQSIYEHYF. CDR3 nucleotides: TGTGCCAGCAGCTTAACGGGACAGAGCATCTACGAGCATTACTTC.

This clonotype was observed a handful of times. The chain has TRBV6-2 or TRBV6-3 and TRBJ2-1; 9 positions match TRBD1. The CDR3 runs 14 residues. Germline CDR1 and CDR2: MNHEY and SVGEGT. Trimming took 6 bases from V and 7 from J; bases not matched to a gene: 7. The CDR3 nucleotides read TGTGCCAGCAGGAGAGGGACAGGGATGAATGAGCAGTTCTTC. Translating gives CASRRGTGMNEQFF.

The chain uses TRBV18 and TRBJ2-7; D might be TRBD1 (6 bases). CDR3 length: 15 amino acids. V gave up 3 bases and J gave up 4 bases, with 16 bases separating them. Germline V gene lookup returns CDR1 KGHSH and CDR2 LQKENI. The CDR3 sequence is CASSPASRTVYEQYF. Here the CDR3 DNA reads TGTGCCAGCTCACCTGCTTCCCGGACAGTGTACGAGCAGTACTTC.

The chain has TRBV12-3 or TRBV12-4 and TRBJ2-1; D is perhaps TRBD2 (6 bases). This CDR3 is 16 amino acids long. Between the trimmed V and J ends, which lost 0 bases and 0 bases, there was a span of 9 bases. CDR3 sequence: CASSLAFGSSYNEQFF. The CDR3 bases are TGTGCCAGCAGTTTAGCGTTCGGGAGCTCCTACAATGAGCAGTTCTTC.

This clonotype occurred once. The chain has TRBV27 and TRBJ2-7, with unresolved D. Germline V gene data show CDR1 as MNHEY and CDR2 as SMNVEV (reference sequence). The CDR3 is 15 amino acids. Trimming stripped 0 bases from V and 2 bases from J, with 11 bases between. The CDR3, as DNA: TGTGCCAGCAGTTTATCGAAATGGCTGACCTACGAGCAGTACTTC. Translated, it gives CASSLSKWLTYEQYF.